This TCR beta chain derives from a study of T cells in Graves' hyperthyroidism and ophthalmopathy (dated by TCRdb to the late 2010s). Context from the whole study: Peripheral blood samples were taken at initial diagnosis, before any treatment was given. To identify distinguishing TCR V-J signatures, a discovery cohort of 100 or so patients was used, comprising 43 with Graves' ophthalmopathy and approximately 58 with stable Graves' hyperthyroidism. Prospective prediction of ophthalmopathy was tested in an independent validation cohort of approximately 18 hyperthyroidism patients and 17 patients who later progressed to ophthalmopathy. The 95 to 100 discovery patients were randomly divided into training and test sets at a 7:3 ratio. In more than five Graves' hyperthyroidism patients, the study also compared T-cell repertoires from thyroid tissue with T-cell repertoires from blood. After blood sampling, hyperthyroidism patients were treated with methimazole at a starting dose of 30 mg daily, and ophthalmopathy patients were treated with high-dose intravenous methylprednisolone. The paper describes TCR Vbeta CDR3 sequencing of some 130 peripheral blood samples, made up of about 41 ophthalmopathy patients, roughly 80 hyperthyroidism patients and some 17 progressor patients. The research as a whole found: In validation, the model predicted progression to ophthalmopathy a median of roughly 6.2 months before onset, with approximately 71% sensitivity and 72.22% specificity. Most expanded thyroid clonotypes (frequency above 0.001) were also detected in blood, a finding suggesting that blood repertoires may reflect thyroid immune responses. Sample size was not statistically predetermined, and blinding of investigators to group allocation was not performed. A model built on a 13 V-J signature distinguished ophthalmopathy from stable hyperthyroidism, reaching 85% to 90% sensitivity and about 81% specificity in cross-validation and 80%/75% in testing.

Measured from the cysteine to the phenylalanine, the CDR3 is 16 residues long. The entry retains the CDR3 DNA only, 48 bases that are in frame from base 1. For this chain, trimming is 5 bases at the V end and 6 bases at the J end, and the number of junction bases without a gene match is 11. CDR1 and CDR2, per the germline V gene, are SGHTA and FQGNSA. Stable Graves' hyperthyroidism was defined as no progression to ophthalmopathy during 18 months of follow-up. Hyperthyroidism patients were aged 18 to 65 years and newly diagnosed, with disease duration of less than 2 months. Patients with uncontrolled infections, other autoimmune diseases, pregnancy or lactation were excluded. Diagnoses were established on the basis of clinical symptoms, serum thyroxine and TRAb, thyroid ultrasound, and orbital computed tomography. PBMCs were isolated from around 10 ml of fresh peripheral blood by Ficoll-Paque density gradient centrifugation. Total RNA was extracted using Trizol reagent, and RNA quality was assessed on an Agilent 2100 Bioanalyzer.

Amplification of TCR beta CDR3 regions was carried out from RNA transcripts. For the first round of RT-PCR on the TCR CDR3, the HTBI primer set was used together with the Qiagen OneStep RT-PCR kit. A second multiplex PCR round built the libraries, followed by size selection and purification. The libraries were sequenced on an Illumina HiSeq2000 using paired-end 100 bp reads. In the paper's pipeline: Raw data were processed with SOAPnuke, discarding reads with adapters, uncalled bases, mean Phred below 15, or no exact constant-primer or identifier match. High-quality paired reads were merged with COPE v1.2.5, and unique nucleotide sequences were defined as clonotypes. MiTCR v1.1 was used to align clonotypes to the IMGT TRBV, TRBD and TRBJ reference segments. Only V-J combinations with frequency above 0.0001, covering about 99% of repertoires, were analysed. The TCS score was defined as F50 (clonal expansion) divided by E x V (chaos), with BLOSUM62-based TCRdist calculated between CDR3 peptides within each V-J. Welch's t-statistics and random forest reduced 514 V-J features to 13, which were used in a naive Bayes classifier (R e1071). The raw public data were reprocessed by TCRdb itself: fastp quality trimming at Q25, MiXCR clonotype calling, in-frame beta chains only. Each entry is one CDR3 protein sequence, shown with its most common DNA and genes. The V and J calls, along with clone size, are taken from TCRdb and not from the paper's own processing. Counted in this sample were about 520,000 distinct CDR3 sequences; about 20% of them appeared once. The top ten clones comprise around a quarter of the sample.

This clonotype showed up many times. Its antigen is still unknown. No qualities accompany the bases; no much larger clone lies one base away. Specimen: blood. The rearrangement combines TRBV7-2 with TRBJ1-5, with 9 bases aligning to TRBD1. This receptor was identified in a young man with Graves' hyperthyroidism. The nucleotide sequence reads as follows: TGTGCCAGCAGCCCCCCCCGACAGGGACAGGGTCAGCCCCAGCATTTT. Its coded protein is CASSPPRQGQGQPQHF.